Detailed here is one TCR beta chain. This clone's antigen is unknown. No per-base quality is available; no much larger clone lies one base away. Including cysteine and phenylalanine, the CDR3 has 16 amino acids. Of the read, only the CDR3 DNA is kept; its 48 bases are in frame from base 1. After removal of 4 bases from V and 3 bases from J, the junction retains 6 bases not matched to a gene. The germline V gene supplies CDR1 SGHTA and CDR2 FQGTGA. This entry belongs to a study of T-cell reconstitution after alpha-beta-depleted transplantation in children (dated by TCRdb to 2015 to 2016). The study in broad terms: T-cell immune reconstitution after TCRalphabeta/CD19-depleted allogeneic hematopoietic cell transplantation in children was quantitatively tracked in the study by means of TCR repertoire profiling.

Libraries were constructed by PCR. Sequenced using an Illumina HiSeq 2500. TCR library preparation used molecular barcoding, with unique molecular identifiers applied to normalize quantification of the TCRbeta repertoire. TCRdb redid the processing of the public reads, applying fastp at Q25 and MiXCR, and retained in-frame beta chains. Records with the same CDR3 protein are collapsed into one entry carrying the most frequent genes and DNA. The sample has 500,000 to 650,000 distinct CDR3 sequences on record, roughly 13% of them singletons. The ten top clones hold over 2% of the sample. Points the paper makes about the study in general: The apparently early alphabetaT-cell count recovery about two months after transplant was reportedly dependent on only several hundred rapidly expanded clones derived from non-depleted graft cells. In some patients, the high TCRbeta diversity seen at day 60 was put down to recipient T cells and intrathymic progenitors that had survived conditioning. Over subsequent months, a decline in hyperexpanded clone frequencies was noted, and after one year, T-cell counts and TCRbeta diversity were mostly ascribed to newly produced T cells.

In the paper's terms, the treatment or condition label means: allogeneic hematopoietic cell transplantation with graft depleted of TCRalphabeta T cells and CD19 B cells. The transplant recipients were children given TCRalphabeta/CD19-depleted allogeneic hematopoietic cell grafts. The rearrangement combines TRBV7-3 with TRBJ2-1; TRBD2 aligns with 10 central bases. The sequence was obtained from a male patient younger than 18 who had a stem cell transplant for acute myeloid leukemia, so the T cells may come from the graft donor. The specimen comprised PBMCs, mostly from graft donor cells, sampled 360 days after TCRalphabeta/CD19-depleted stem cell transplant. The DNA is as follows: TGTGCCAGCAGCTCAACTAGCGGGACGAACTACAATGAGCAGTTCTTC. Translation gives CASSSTSGTNYNEQFF.